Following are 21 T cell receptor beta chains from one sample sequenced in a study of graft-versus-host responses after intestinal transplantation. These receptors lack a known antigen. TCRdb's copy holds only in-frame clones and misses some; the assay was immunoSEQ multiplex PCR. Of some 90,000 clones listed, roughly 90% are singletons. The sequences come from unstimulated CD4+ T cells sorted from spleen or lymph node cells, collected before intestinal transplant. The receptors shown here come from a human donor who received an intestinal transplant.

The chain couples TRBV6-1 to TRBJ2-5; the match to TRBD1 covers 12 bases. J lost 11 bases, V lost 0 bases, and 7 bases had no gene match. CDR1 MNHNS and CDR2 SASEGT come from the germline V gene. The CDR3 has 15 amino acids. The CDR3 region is CASSEAGTGGLEQYF. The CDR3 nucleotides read TGTGCCAGCAGTGAAGCAGGGACAGGGGGCTTGGAGCAGTACTTC.

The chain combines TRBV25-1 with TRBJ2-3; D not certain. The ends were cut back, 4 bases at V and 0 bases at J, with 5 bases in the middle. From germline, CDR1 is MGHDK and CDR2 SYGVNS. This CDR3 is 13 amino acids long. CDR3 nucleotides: TGTGCCAGCAGTGCCCCTAGCACAGATACGCAGTATTTT. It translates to CASSAPSTDTQYF. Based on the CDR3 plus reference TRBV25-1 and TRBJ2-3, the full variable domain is EADIYQTPRYLVIGTGKKITLECSQTMGHDKMYWYQQDPGMELHLIHYSYGVNSTEKGDLSSESTVSRIRTEHFPLTLESARPSHTSQYLCASSAPSTDTQYFGPGTRLTVL.

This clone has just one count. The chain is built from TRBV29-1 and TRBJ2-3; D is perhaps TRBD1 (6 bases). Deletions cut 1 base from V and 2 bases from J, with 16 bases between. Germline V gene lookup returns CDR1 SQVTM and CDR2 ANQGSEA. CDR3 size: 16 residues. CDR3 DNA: TGCAGCGTTGAAGCAGGGGAATCGTCATACACAGATACGCAGTATTTT. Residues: CSVEAGESSYTDTQYF.

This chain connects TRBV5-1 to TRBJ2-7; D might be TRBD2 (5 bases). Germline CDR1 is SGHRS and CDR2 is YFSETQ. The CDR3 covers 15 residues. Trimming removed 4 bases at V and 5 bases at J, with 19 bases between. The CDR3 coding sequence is TGCGCCAGCAGCCCAGTTGGAGAGAGGAGGCACGAGCAGTACTTC. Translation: CASSPVGERRHEQYF.

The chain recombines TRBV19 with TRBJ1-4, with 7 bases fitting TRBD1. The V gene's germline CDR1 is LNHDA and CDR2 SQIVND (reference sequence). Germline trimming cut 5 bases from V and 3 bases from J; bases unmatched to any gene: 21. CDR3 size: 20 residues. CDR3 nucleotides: TGTGCCAGTAGTCGGCTTACCCGACAGGGAAGGGATCGGGCTAATGAAAAACTGTTTTTT. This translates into CASSRLTRQGRDRANEKLFF. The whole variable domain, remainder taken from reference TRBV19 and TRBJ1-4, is DGGITQSPKYLFRKEGQNVTLSCEQNLNHDAMYWYRQDPGQGLRLIYYSQIVNDFQKGDIAEGYSVSREKKESFPLTVTSAQKNPTAFYLCASSRLTRQGRDRANEKLFFGSGTQLSVL.

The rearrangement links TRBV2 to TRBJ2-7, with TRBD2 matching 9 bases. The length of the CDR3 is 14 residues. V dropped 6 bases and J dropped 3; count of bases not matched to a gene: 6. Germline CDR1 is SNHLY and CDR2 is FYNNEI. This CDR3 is CASRTGLANYEQYF. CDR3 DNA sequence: TGTGCCAGCAGAACGGGACTAGCTAACTACGAGCAGTACTTC.

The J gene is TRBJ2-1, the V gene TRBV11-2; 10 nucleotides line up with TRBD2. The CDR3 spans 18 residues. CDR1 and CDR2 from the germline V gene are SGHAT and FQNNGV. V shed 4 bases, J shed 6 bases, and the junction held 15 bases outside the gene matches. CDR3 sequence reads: CASSSPRGRVAGGNEQFF. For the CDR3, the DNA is TGTGCCAGCAGCTCACCCCGGGGCAGGGTAGCGGGGGGCAATGAGCAGTTCTTC.

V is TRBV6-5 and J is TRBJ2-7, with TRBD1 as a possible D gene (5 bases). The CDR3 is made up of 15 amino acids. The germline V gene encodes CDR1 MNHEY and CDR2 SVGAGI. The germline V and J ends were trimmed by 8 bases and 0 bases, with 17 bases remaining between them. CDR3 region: CASGHTATTSYEQYF. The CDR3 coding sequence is TGTGCCAGCGGACATACCGCTACCACCTCCTACGAGCAGTACTTC.

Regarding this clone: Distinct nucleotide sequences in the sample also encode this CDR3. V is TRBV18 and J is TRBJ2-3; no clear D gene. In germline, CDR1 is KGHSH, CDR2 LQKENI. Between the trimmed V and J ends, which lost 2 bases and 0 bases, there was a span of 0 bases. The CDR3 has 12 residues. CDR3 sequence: CASSPSTDTQYF. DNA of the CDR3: TGTGCCAGCTCACCAAGCACAGATACGCAGTATTTT. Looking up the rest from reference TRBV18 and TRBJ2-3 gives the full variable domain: NAGVMQNPRHLVRRRGQEARLRCSPMKGHSHVYWYRQLPEEGLKFMVYLQKENIIDESGMPKERFSAEFPKEGPSILRIQQVVRGDSAAYFCASSPSTDTQYFGPGTRLTVL.

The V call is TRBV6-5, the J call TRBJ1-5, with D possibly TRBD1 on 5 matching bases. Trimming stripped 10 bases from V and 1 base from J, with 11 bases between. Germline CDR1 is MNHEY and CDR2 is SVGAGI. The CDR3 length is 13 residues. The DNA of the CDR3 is TGTGCCACCAAGTGGGACAGCAATCAGCCCCAGCATTTT. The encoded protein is CATKWDSNQPQHF.

CDR3 DNA: TGTGCCAGCAGTCAGAGGGACAGTCCTTATGAAAAACTGTTTTTT. This codes for CASSQRDSPYEKLFF. The chain uses TRBV27 and TRBJ1-4; 7 nucleotides match TRBD1. Germline loops: CDR1 MNHEY, CDR2 SMNVEV (reference sequence). The CDR3 runs 15 residues. Germline trimming cut 5 bases from V and 6 bases from J; bases unmatched to any gene: 9.

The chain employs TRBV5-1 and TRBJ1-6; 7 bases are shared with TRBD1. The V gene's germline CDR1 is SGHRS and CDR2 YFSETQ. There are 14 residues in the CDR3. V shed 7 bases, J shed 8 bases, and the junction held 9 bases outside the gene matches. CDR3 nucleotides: TGCGCCAGCTCCGCTGGTCAGGGGGATTCACCCCTCCACTTT. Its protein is CASSAGQGDSPLHF.

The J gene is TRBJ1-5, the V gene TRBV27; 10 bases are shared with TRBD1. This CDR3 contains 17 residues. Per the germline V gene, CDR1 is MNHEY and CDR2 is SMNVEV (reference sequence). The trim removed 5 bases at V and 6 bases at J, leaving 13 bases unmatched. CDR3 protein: CASSKHSGQGISQPQHF. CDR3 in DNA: TGTGCCAGCAGTAAACACTCGGGACAGGGGATAAGTCAGCCCCAGCATTTT.

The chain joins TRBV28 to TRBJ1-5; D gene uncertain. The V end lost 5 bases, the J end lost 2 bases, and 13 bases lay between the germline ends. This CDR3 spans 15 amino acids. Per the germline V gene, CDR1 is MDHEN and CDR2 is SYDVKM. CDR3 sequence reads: CASSTRGKGNQPQHF. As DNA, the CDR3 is TGTGCCAGCAGTACGCGGGGAAAGGGCAATCAGCCCCAGCATTTT.

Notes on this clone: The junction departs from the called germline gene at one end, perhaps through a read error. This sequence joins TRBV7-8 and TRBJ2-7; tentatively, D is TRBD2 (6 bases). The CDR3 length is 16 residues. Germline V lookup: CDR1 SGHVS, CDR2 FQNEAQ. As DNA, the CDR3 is TGTGCCAGCAGCTTAGGAAGGCGGGAAATCCCTCAGGAGCAGTGCTTC. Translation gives CASSLGRREIPQEQCF. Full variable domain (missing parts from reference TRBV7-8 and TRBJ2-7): GAGVSQSPRYKVAKRGQDVALRCDPISGHVSLFWYQQALGQGPEFLTYFQNEAQLDKSGLPSDRFFAERPEGSVSTLKIQRTQQEDSAVYLCASSLGRREIPQEQCFGPGTRLTVT.

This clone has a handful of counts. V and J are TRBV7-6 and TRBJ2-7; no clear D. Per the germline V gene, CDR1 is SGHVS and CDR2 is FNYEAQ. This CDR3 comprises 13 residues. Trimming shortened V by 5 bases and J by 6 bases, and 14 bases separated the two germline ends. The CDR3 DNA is TGTGCCAGCAGCCCACTCCGCCTCGGCGAGCAGTACTTC. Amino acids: CASSPLRLGEQYF.

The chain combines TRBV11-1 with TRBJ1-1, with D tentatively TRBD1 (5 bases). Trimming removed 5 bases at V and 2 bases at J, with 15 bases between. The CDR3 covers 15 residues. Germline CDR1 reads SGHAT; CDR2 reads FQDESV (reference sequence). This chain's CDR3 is CASSPWAGYNTEAFF. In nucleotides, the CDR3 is TGTGCCAGCAGCCCCTGGGCAGGGTATAACACTGAAGCTTTCTTT.

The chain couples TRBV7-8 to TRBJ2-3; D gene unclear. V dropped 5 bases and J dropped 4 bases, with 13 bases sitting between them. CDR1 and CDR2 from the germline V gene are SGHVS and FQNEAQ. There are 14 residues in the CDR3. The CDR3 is CASSPYGLADTQYF. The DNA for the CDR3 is TGTGCCAGCAGCCCCTACGGGCTAGCAGATACGCAGTATTTT.

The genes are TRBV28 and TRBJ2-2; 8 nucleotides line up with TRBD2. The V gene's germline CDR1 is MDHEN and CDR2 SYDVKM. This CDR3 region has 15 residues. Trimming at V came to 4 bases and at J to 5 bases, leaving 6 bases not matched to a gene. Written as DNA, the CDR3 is TGTGCCAGCAGTTCCGGGACTAGAATTACCGGGGAGCTGTTTTTT. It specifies CASSSGTRITGELFF.

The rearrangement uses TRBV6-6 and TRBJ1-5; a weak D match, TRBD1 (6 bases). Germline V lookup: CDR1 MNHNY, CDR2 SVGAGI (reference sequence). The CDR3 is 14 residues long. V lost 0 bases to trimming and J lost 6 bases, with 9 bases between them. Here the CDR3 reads CASSYSRDTQPQHF. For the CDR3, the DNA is TGTGCCAGCAGTTACTCGCGGGACACTCAGCCCCAGCATTTT.

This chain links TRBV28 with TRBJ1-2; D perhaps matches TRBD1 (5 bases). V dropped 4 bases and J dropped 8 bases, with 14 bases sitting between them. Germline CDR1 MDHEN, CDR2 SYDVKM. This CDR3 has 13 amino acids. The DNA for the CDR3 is TGTGCCAGCAGTTCTACCAGGGTTAGGGGCTACACCTTC. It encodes CASSSTRVRGYTF.